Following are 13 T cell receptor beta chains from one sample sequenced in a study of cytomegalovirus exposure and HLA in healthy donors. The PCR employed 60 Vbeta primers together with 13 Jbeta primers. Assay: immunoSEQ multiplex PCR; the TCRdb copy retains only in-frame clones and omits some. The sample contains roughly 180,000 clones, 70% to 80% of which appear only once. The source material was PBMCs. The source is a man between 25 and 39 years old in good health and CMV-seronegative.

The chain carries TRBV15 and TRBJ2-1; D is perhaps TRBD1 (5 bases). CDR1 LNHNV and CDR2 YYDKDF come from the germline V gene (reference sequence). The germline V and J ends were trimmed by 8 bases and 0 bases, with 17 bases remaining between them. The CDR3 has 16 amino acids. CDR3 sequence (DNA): TGTGCCACCGGTTTACTTCTAGACAGCTCCTACAATGAGCAGTTCTTC. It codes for CATGLLLDSSYNEQFF.

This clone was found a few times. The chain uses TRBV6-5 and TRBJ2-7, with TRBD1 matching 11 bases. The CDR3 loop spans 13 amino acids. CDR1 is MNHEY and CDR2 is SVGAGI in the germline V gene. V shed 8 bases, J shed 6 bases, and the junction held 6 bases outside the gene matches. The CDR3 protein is CASVRTGGAEQYF. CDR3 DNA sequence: TGTGCCAGCGTAAGGACAGGGGGCGCCGAGCAGTACTTC.

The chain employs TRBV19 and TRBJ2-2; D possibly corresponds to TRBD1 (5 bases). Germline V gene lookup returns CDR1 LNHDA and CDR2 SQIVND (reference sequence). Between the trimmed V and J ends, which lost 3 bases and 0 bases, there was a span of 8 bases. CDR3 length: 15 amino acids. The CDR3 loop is CASSIGAANTGELFF. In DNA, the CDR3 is TGTGCCAGTAGTATTGGGGCAGCGAACACCGGGGAGCTGTTTTTT.

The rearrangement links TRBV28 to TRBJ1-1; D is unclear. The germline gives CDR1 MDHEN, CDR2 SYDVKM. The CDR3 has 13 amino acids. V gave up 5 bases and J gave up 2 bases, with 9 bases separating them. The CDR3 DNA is TGTGCCAGCAGTCTACAGATAAACACTGAAGCTTTCTTT. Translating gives CASSLQINTEAFF.

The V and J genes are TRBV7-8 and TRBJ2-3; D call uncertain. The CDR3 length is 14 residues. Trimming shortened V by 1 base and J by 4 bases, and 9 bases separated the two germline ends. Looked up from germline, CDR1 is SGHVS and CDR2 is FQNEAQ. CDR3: CASSLVLSPDTQYF. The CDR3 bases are TGTGCCAGCAGCTTAGTACTAAGTCCAGATACGCAGTATTTT.

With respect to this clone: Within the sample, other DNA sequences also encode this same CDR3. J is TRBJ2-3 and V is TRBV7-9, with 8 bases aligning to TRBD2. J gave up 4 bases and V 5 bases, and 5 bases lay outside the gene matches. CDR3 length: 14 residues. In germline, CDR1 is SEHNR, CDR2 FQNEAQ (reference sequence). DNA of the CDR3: TGTGCCAGCAGCCTCGGGGGGGCCGCAGATACGCAGTATTTT. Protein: CASSLGGAADTQYF.

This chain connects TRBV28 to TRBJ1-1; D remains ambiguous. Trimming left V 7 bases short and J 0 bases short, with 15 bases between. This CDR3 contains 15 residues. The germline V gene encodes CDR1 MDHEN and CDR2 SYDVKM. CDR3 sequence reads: CASTVSWSVNTEAFF. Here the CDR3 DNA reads TGTGCCAGCACCGTAAGTTGGTCAGTGAACACTGAAGCTTTCTTT.

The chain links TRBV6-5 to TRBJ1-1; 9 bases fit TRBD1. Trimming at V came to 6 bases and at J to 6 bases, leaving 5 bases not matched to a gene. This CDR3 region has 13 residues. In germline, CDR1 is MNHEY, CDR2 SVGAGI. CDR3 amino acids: CASRRDRAAEAFF. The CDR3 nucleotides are TGTGCCAGCAGGCGGGACAGGGCGGCTGAAGCTTTCTTT.

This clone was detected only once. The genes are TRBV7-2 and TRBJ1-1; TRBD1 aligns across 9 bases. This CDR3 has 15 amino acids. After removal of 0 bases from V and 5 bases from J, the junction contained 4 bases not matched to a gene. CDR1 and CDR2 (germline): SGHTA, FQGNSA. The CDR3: CASSLALTGGTEAFF. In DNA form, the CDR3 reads TGTGCCAGCAGCTTAGCCCTGACAGGGGGGACTGAAGCTTTCTTT. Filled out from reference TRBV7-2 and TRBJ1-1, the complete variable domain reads GAGVSQSPSNKVTEKGKDVELRCDPISGHTALYWYRQSLGQGLEFLIYFQGNSAPDKSGLPSDRFSAERTGGSVSTLTIQRTQQEDSAVYLCASSLALTGGTEAFFGQGTRLTVV.

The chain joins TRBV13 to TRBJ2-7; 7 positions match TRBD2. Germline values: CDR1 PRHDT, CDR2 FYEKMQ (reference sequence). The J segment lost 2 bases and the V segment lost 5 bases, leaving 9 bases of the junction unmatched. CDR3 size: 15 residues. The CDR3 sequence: CASSLGGYPTYEQYF. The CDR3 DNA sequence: TGTGCCAGCAGCCTCGGGGGGTATCCCACCTACGAGCAGTACTTC.

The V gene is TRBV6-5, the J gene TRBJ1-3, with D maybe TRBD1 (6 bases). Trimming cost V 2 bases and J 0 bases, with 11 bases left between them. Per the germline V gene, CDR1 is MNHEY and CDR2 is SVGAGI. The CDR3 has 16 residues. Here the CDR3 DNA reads TGTGCCAGCAGTTACCGGACAGTCTCCTCTGGAAACACCATATATTTT. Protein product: CASSYRTVSSGNTIYF.

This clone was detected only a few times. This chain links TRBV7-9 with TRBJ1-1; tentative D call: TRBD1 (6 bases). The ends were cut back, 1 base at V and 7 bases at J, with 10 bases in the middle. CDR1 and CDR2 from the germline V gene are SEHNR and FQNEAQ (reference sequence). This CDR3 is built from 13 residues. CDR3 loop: CASSLEWTVEAFF. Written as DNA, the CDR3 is TGTGCCAGCAGCTTAGAGTGGACAGTTGAAGCTTTCTTT.

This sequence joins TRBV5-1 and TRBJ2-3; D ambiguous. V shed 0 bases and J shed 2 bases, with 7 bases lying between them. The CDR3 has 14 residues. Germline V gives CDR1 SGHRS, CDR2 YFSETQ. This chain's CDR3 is CASSLAGSTDTQYF. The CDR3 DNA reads TGCGCCAGCAGCTTGGCAGGCTCCACAGATACGCAGTATTTT.